The 29 T cell receptor beta chains below come from one sample, sequenced in a study of memory CD4+ T cells and cytomegalovirus serostatus. The protocol was immunoSEQ multiplex PCR, while the TCRdb copy is restricted to in-frame clones and leaves out a portion. This sample has tens of thousands of clones, with approximately 83% found just once. Single viable CD3+CD4+CD8-CD45RO+ cells were sorted as the memory CD4+ T cells. Sequencing was performed on memory CD4+ T cells from blood. The receptors originated from an adult in good health and CMV-seronegative.

This clone was picked up one time. V gene TRBV10-3 combines with J gene TRBJ2-5, with 12 bases identical to TRBD2. The J segment lost 2 bases and the V segment lost 3 bases, leaving 4 bases of the junction unmatched. The germline V gene has CDR1 ENHRY and CDR2 SYGVKD. The CDR3 covers 16 residues. CDR3 bases: TGTGCCATCAGTGATCTAGCGGGGGGGACGCAAGAGACCCAGTACTTC. Translation: CAISDLAGGTQETQYF.

The rearrangement joins TRBV5-1 to TRBJ1-2, with D tentatively TRBD1 (5 bases). The germline V and J ends were trimmed by 0 bases and 5 bases, with 17 bases remaining between them. This CDR3 has 16 residues. The germline CDR1 and CDR2 sequences are SGHRS and YFSETQ. The CDR3 loop is CASSLATGGRGYGYTF. CDR3 bases: TGCGCCAGCAGCTTGGCTACGGGGGGTCGAGGGTATGGCTACACCTTC.

The chain is built from TRBV7-3 and TRBJ2-7; TRBD2 is a possible D gene (6 bases). The CDR3 extends over 17 amino acids. Trimming shortened V by 4 bases and J by 7 bases, and 26 bases separated the two germline ends. Germline lookup yields CDR1 SGHTA and CDR2 FQGTGA. For the CDR3, the DNA is TGTGCCAGCAGCTCTCAAGCCTCCGGGACTGGAAGTGGGGAGCAGTACTTC. Encoded protein: CASSSQASGTGSGEQYF.

The J gene is TRBJ2-7, the V gene TRBV6-5; D not certain. The V end lost 4 bases, the J end lost 6 bases, and 13 bases lay between the germline ends. Germline lookup yields CDR1 MNHEY and CDR2 SVGAGI. This CDR3 has 13 residues. The CDR3 nucleotides read TGTGCCAGCAGTTCCGCCCACTTTGGCGAGCAGTACTTC. It is translated as CASSSAHFGEQYF.

The V gene is TRBV28, the J gene TRBJ2-3; possibly TRBD2 for D (5 bases). Looked up from germline, CDR1 is MDHEN and CDR2 is SYDVKM. V was pared by 4 bases and J by 6 bases, with 8 bases between. CDR3 length equals 12 residues. CDR3 sequence reads: CASSSPGDTQYF. The CDR3, as DNA: TGTGCCAGCAGTTCCCCGGGGGATACGCAGTATTTT. Filled out from reference TRBV28 and TRBJ2-3, the complete variable domain reads DVKVTQSSRYLVKRTGEKVFLECVQDMDHENMFWYRQDPGLGLRLIYFSYDVKMKEKGDIPEGYSVSREKKERFSLILESASTNQTSMYLCASSSPGDTQYFGPGTRLTVL.

The V call is TRBV6-5, the J call TRBJ1-6; tentatively, D is TRBD1 (6 bases). V was shortened by 2 bases and J by 10 bases, with 9 bases between the two germline ends. The CDR3 is 13 amino acids. The V gene's germline CDR1 is MNHEY and CDR2 SVGAGI. The CDR3 here is CASSYPGDSPLHF. In DNA form, the CDR3 reads TGTGCCAGCAGTTACCCAGGGGACTCACCCCTCCACTTT.

This chain connects TRBV6-6 to TRBJ1-1, with a possible D match to TRBD1 (6 bases). V was clipped by 2 bases and J by 2 bases, with 12 bases between them. Germline V CDR1 and CDR2: MNHNY, SVGAGI (reference sequence). This CDR3 region has 15 residues. CDR3 sequence: CASSYTGSSNTEAFF. DNA of the CDR3: TGTGCCAGCAGTTACACAGGGTCCTCTAACACTGAAGCTTTCTTT.

The rearrangement links TRBV9 to TRBJ2-5; D assignment may be TRBD1 or TRBD2 (5 bases each). The germline gives CDR1 SGDLS, CDR2 YYNGEE. Trimming pared 3 bases from V and 0 bases from J, leaving 12 bases between. This CDR3 region has 15 residues. CDR3 loop: CASSARGEYQETQYF. Here the CDR3 DNA reads TGTGCCAGCAGCGCGAGAGGGGAGTACCAAGAGACCCAGTACTTC.

The chain links TRBV2 to TRBJ2-7; TRBD2 agrees at 12 bases. V gave up 6 bases and J gave up 4 bases; unmatched junction bases: 10. Looked up from germline, CDR1 is SNHLY and CDR2 is FYNNEI. CDR3 length equals 16 residues. CDR3: CASRLAGGRGRYEQYF. In nucleotides, the CDR3 is TGTGCCAGCAGACTAGCGGGGGGCCGAGGTCGATACGAGCAGTACTTC.

A few counts support this clone. This chain uses TRBV29-1 with TRBJ2-5, with TRBD1 matching over 7 bases. The CDR3 has 12 residues. Looked up from germline, CDR1 is SQVTM and CDR2 is ANQGSEA. V shed 2 bases, J shed 5 bases, and the junction held 2 bases outside the gene matches. In DNA, the CDR3 is TGCAGCGTTGAATACAGGGGCGAGACCCAGTACTTC. As protein: CSVEYRGETQYF.

This chain connects TRBV19 to TRBJ2-5, with TRBD2 as a possible D gene (7 bases). Germline V gives CDR1 LNHDA, CDR2 SQIVND (reference sequence). The CDR3 runs to 15 residues. The V end lost 8 bases, the J end lost 4 bases, and 20 bases lay between the germline ends. This CDR3 reads CASGTGGGPGETQYF. CDR3 DNA: TGTGCCAGTGGGACTGGCGGGGGCCCAGGAGAGACCCAGTACTTC.

This clone showed up just a few times. The chain combines TRBV28 with TRBJ1-2, with TRBD1 matching 8 bases. The J segment lost 1 base and the V segment lost 6 bases, leaving 7 bases of the junction unmatched. From germline, CDR1 is MDHEN and CDR2 SYDVKM. There are 15 residues in the CDR3. As DNA, the CDR3 is TGTGCCAGCAGACGACAGGGGACGGGTAACTATGGCTACACCTTC. This codes for CASRRQGTGNYGYTF.

This rearrangement joins TRBV6-1 to TRBJ1-2; 8 positions agree with TRBD1. J gave up 1 base and V 6 bases, and 7 bases lay outside the gene matches. Germline CDR1 MNHNS, CDR2 SASEGT. The CDR3 loop spans 15 amino acids. This chain's CDR3 is CASSFQDRGNYGYTF. The CDR3 nucleotides read TGTGCCAGCAGCTTTCAAGACAGGGGTAACTATGGCTACACCTTC.

This clone was counted a few times. The J gene is TRBJ1-2, the V gene TRBV6-5, with 9 bases that match TRBD1. CDR3 length equals 12 residues. V lost 7 bases, J lost 8 bases, and 5 bases stayed unmatched. Per the germline V gene, CDR1 is MNHEY and CDR2 is SVGAGI. CDR3 amino acids: CASTDRGYGYTF. The CDR3 region has the DNA TGTGCCAGCACGGACAGGGGTTACGGCTACACCTTC.

The DNA for the CDR3 is TGTGCCAGCAGTGGGGGGTACGAGCAGTACTTC. This encodes CASSGGYEQYF. V gene TRBV6-1 combines with J gene TRBJ2-7; D may correspond to TRBD1 or TRBD2 (5 bases each). Looked up from germline, CDR1 is MNHNS and CDR2 is SASEGT. Trimming took off 4 bases at V and 4 bases at J, with 5 bases between the two ends. This CDR3 is built from 11 residues.

The gene calls are TRBV2 and TRBJ2-2; 9 nucleotides agree with TRBD1. The V gene end was trimmed by 6 bases and the J gene end by 0 bases; junction bases not matched to a gene: 5. Germline CDR1 reads SNHLY; CDR2 reads FYNNEI. The CDR3 length is 16 residues. The CDR3 protein is CASRERTGANTGELFF. CDR3 in DNA: TGTGCCAGCAGGGAACGGACAGGGGCGAACACCGGGGAGCTGTTTTTT. The variable domain in full, completed from reference TRBV2 and TRBJ2-2, reads EPEVTQTPSHQVTQMGQEVILRCVPISNHLYFYWYRQILGQKVEFLVSFYNNEISEKSEIFDDQFSVERPDGSNFTLKIRSTKLEDSAMYFCASRERTGANTGELFFGEGSRLTVL.

The chain is built from TRBV18 and TRBJ1-1, with unresolved D. Germline V CDR1 and CDR2: KGHSH, LQKENI. The CDR3 runs 13 residues. The ends were cut back, 0 bases at V and 11 bases at J, with 13 bases in the middle. Written as DNA, the CDR3 is TGTGCCAGCTCACCACCTACCGGTATGGGGGCTTTCTTT. The encoded protein is CASSPPTGMGAFF.

This chain uses TRBV7-2 with TRBJ1-2; the D gene is possibly TRBD1 (5 bases). This CDR3 has 17 residues. V dropped 1 base and J dropped 1 base, with 16 bases sitting between them. CDR1 and CDR2 from the germline V gene are SGHTA and FQGNSA. The chain's CDR3 is CASSLVPTGIGNYGYTF. Here the CDR3 DNA reads TGTGCCAGCAGCTTAGTCCCCACAGGAATCGGTAACTATGGCTACACCTTC.

The genes are TRBV5-5 and TRBJ2-7; tentatively, D is TRBD2 (6 bases). CDR3 length equals 14 residues. V gave up 5 bases and J gave up 3 bases, with 15 bases separating them. Germline values: CDR1 SGHKS, CDR2 YYEKEE (reference sequence). CDR3 DNA: TGTGCCAGCAGTCAAGTGTGGGGGGTCTACGAGCAGTACTTC. This gives the protein CASSQVWGVYEQYF.

The CDR3 region has the DNA TGTGCCAGCTCACCACCGACGGGCGAGCAGTACTTC. It codes for CASSPPTGEQYF. The chain links TRBV18 to TRBJ2-7; D not resolved. Trimming pared 0 bases from V and 6 bases from J, leaving 6 bases between. Germline CDR1 is KGHSH and CDR2 is LQKENI. This CDR3 spans 12 amino acids.

J is TRBJ2-5 and V is TRBV11-1; the D is unclear. The CDR3 length is 12 residues. Deletions cut 3 bases from V and 5 bases from J, with 7 bases between. CDR1 and CDR2 from the germline V gene are SGHAT and FQDESV (reference sequence). The chain's CDR3 is CASSFSTETQYF. The CDR3 DNA follows: TGTGCCAGCAGCTTTAGTACGGAGACCCAGTACTTC. The complete variable domain, with remaining parts taken from reference TRBV11-1 and TRBJ2-5, reads EAEVAQSPRYKITEKSQAVAFWCDPISGHATLYWYRQILGQGPELLVQFQDESVVDDSQLPKDRFSAERLKGVDSTLKIQPAELGDSAMYLCASSFSTETQYFGPGTRLLVL.

The V call is TRBV2, the J call TRBJ2-1, with D unresolved. The CDR3 totals 15 residues. Trimming stripped 6 bases from V and 2 bases from J, with 14 bases between. Germline values: CDR1 SNHLY, CDR2 FYNNEI. The CDR3 loop is CASRPTRHAYNEQFF. CDR3 DNA: TGTGCCAGCAGACCCACTCGTCACGCCTACAATGAGCAGTTCTTC.

This chain connects TRBV2 to TRBJ2-3, with D unclear. V lost 6 bases and J 5 bases, leaving 12 bases between the germline ends. In germline, CDR1 is SNHLY, CDR2 FYNNEI. This CDR3 spans 13 amino acids. The CDR3 sequence is CASSGDLRDTQYF. The CDR3, as DNA: TGTGCCAGCAGCGGCGACCTGAGAGATACGCAGTATTTT.

The rearrangement joins TRBV7-9 to TRBJ2-7; D is perhaps TRBD2 (5 bases). The CDR3 spans 14 residues. V lost 3 bases and J lost 6, with 15 bases in between. Germline V lookup: CDR1 SEHNR, CDR2 FQNEAQ (reference sequence). The DNA for the CDR3 is TGTGCCAGCAGCTTTCGGAGCGGTAATGGCGAGCAGTACTTC. The encoded protein is CASSFRSGNGEQYF.

This chain joins TRBV18 and TRBJ1-6; D is ambiguous. The CDR3 length is 14 residues. CDR1 KGHSH and CDR2 LQKENI come from the germline V gene. Trimming removed 0 bases from V and 7 bases from J, with 7 bases in between. The CDR3 sequence: CASSPPWSNSPLHF. In DNA form, the CDR3 reads TGTGCCAGCTCACCACCGTGGTCCAATTCACCCCTCCACTTT.

The chain recombines TRBV6-5 with TRBJ1-6; a weak D match, TRBD1 (6 bases). The CDR3 length is 15 residues. Germline CDR1 is MNHEY and CDR2 is SVGAGI. V was pared by 8 bases and J by 3 bases, with 14 bases between. CDR3 loop: CASSIGQNYNSPLHF. CDR3 nucleotide sequence: TGTGCCAGCTCTATAGGACAGAACTATAATTCACCCCTCCACTTT.

The chain carries TRBV21-1 and TRBJ1-5. TRBV21-1 is recorded as a pseudogene. The CDR3 spans 16 residues. For the CDR3, the DNA is TGTGCCAGCACCCCCCAGCTGGAGGTCAGCAATCAGCCCCAGCATTTT. As protein: CASTPQLEVSNQPQHF.

CDR3 in DNA: TGTGCCAGCAGTTCGGCGACCGCTTCTGGAAACACCATATATTTT. This sequence encodes CASSSATASGNTIYF. This rearrangement joins TRBV28 to TRBJ1-3; D unresolved. Trimming stripped 4 bases from V and 1 base from J, with 11 bases between. The CDR3 spans 15 residues. CDR1 MDHEN and CDR2 SYDVKM come from the germline V gene.

This clone came up once. The chain joins TRBV10-3 to TRBJ2-7; tentatively, D is TRBD2 (6 bases). CDR1 is ENHRY and CDR2 is SYGVKD in the germline V gene. The CDR3 spans 12 residues. Between the trimmed V and J ends, which lost 3 bases and 8 bases, there was a span of 11 bases. This CDR3 is CAISEAGGQQYF. As DNA, the CDR3 is TGTGCCATCAGTGAAGCCGGGGGACAGCAGTACTTC.